These 6 T cell receptor beta chains were all obtained from the same sample, sequenced in a study of post-analysis software for immune sequencing data. Overall study findings and caveats: Patients carried roughly five TRBV segments more frequently than controls did, and TRBV5-6, TRBV5-1 and TRBV20-1 were among them.

The library was made from cDNA and included unique molecular identifiers. TCRdb re-called the PCR reads with MiXCR, one entry per CDR3 protein. The table records 600,000 to 750,000 distinct CDR3 sequences, 59% of them present only once. These receptors' antigens are unknown. Input material: blood. These receptor sequences come from a girl aged 2 to 10 with multiple sclerosis.

The chain recombines TRBV15 with TRBJ2-1; D uncertain. V was trimmed by 5 bases and J by 7 bases, leaving 15 bases between them. Germline V gives CDR1 LNHNV, CDR2 YYDKDF (reference sequence). This CDR3 contains 14 residues. The CDR3 nucleotides read TGTGCCACCAGCCCAAATTTGATAAGGAATGAGCAGTTCTTC. This encodes CATSPNLIRNEQFF.

The chain combines TRBV15 with TRBJ2-7; TRBD1 matches at 8 bases. The CDR3 extends over 13 amino acids. Germline V lookup: CDR1 LNHNV, CDR2 YYDKDF (reference sequence). Trimming at V came to 4 bases and at J to 4 bases, leaving 3 bases not matched to a gene. The CDR3 sequence is CATSTGQVYEQYF. CDR3 DNA: TGTGCCACCAGCACGGGACAGGTTTACGAGCAGTACTTC. The full variable domain, rest sourced from reference TRBV15 and TRBJ2-7, is DAMVIQNPRYQVTQFGKPVTLSCSQTLNHNVMYWYQQKSSQAPKLLFHYYDKDFNNEADTPDNFQSRRPNTSFCFLDIRSPGLGDTAMYLCATSTGQVYEQYFGPGTRLTVT.

The rearrangement links TRBV11-2 to TRBJ2-1, with D perhaps matching TRBD1 (5 bases). Trimming cost V 2 bases and J 8 bases, with 13 bases left between them. The CDR3 extends over 14 amino acids. CDR1 is SGHAT and CDR2 is FQNNGV in the germline V gene. CDR3 sequence: CASSLTCPGYEQFF. CDR3 DNA sequence: TGTGCCAGCAGCTTAACTTGCCCAGGGTATGAGCAGTTCTTC.

The J gene is TRBJ2-5, the V gene TRBV28; D ambiguous. The CDR3 runs to 12 residues. Trimming left V 8 bases short and J 4 bases short, with 11 bases between. Per germline, CDR1 MDHEN and CDR2 SYDVKM. CDR3 nucleotide sequence: TGTGCCAGCTCGGGCAGGAGAGAGACCCAGTACTTC. Residues: CASSGRRETQYF.

This clonotype was observed a few times. This sequence joins TRBV7-2 and TRBJ2-1, with D tentatively TRBD1 (6 bases). The CDR3 is 17 amino acids. CDR1 SGHTA and CDR2 FQGNSA come from the germline V gene. Trimming removed 7 bases from V and 6 bases from J, with 25 bases in between. Here the CDR3 reads CASIGTSSGLRANEQFF. CDR3 coding DNA: TGTGCCAGCATCGGGACATCATCCGGACTTAGGGCCAATGAGCAGTTCTTC.

This chain uses TRBV29-1 with TRBJ1-2; TRBD1 agrees at 7 bases. This CDR3 has 13 amino acids. Germline V gives CDR1 SQVTM, CDR2 ANQGSEA. V lost 4 bases to trimming and J lost 4 bases; unmatched junction nucleotides: 6. The DNA for the CDR3 is TGCAGCGTTGCTGACAGGGAAGGCTATGGCTACACCTTC. Protein sequence: CSVADREGYGYTF.